The 5 T cell receptor beta chains below were found in one sample sequenced in a study of Graves' ophthalmopathy and Graves' hyperthyroidism. RNA transcripts provided the template for amplifying TCR beta CDR3 regions. After a first-round RT-PCR with HTBI primers, a second-round multiplex PCR was run. TCRdb fed the multiplex PCR reads into MiXCR, producing one record per CDR3 protein. Of some 1.1 million distinct CDR3 sequences in the sample, approximately 35% were seen once. Sequencing used peripheral blood or thyroid tissue (not recorded which). The source of these receptors is an adult man with Graves' hyperthyroidism.

This clonotype occurred many times. This chain connects TRBV7-8 to TRBJ1-1; 7 bases align to TRBD1. Germline values: CDR1 SGHVS, CDR2 FQNEAQ. Trimming at V came to 0 bases and at J to 2 bases, leaving 3 bases not matched to a gene. This CDR3 spans 15 amino acids. This CDR3 is CASSLAGQRNTEAFF. The CDR3 DNA follows: TGTGCCAGCAGCTTAGCGGGACAGAGAAACACTGAAGCTTTCTTT.

This clonotype was counted a few times. This sequence joins TRBV4-3 and TRBJ2-7, with 9 bases lining up with TRBD1. CDR1 and CDR2 from the germline V gene are LGHNA and YSLEER. Germline trimming cut 5 bases from V and 4 bases from J; bases unmatched to any gene: 9. This CDR3 is 15 amino acids long. CDR3 in DNA: TGCGCCAGCAGCAACTTCGGGACAGGGAGTTACGAGCAGTACTTC. This codes for CASSNFGTGSYEQYF.

As concerns this clonotype: One junction end does not reproduce the germline sequence, and a read error may be involved. V is TRBV9 and J is TRBJ1-2; 9 positions match TRBD1. CDR3 size: 16 residues. Germline CDR1 and CDR2: SGDLS and YYNGEE. The chain's CDR3 is CASTDVGTGRHYGHTF. The CDR3 nucleotides read TGTGCCAGCACCGACGTTGGGACAGGGCGGCACTATGGCCACACCTTC.

In the case of this clonotype: It may be a read error: a sequence one base away is much more abundant. The chain recombines TRBV5-1 with TRBJ2-5; TRBD1 agrees at 7 bases. This CDR3 spans 14 amino acids. CDR1 is SGHRS and CDR2 is YFSETQ in the germline V gene. J was trimmed by 4 bases and V by 1 base; bases with no gene match: 4. Here the CDR3 reads CASSLTTGRETQYF. For the CDR3, the DNA is TGCGCCAGCAGCTTGACGACAGGGAGAGAGACCCAGTACTTC.

This clonotype appeared many times. The chain links TRBV20-1 to TRBJ2-7; the D gene is possibly TRBD2 (6 bases). V was clipped by 0 bases and J by 2 bases, with 14 bases between them. Looked up from germline, CDR1 is DFQATT and CDR2 is SNEGSKA (reference sequence). The CDR3 runs to 15 residues. CDR3 nucleotide sequence: TGCAGTGCTAGAGATCCGCTAGCGCGGACCTACGAGCAGTACTTC. Its protein product is CSARDPLARTYEQYF.